The clone carrying this TCR beta chain showed up just once. The antigen is not known. V was clipped by 2 bases and J by 5 bases; unmatched bases: 3. Looked up from germline, CDR1 is MNHEY and CDR2 is SMNVEV (reference sequence). The CDR3 sequence is 14 residues long. The source of the sample is a study of somatic mutations in cytotoxic T cells in rheumatoid arthritis. Study information: There were some V beta antibody-stained T-cell populations flow-sorted at nearly 100% purity, and these included V beta1+ cells sequenced for TCRB.

Repertoires were generated with immunoSEQ multiplex PCR, while TCRdb's copy carries only in-frame clones and drops some. Here the sample spans 20,000 or so clones, roughly 82% being singletons. General study results and limits: Among around 70 patients, 8 showed a largest CD8+ clone that surpassed 20% of CD8+ cells.

The chain links TRBV27 to TRBJ2-7; the match to TRBD1 covers 10 bases. The sequenced sample consisted of CD8+ T cells sorted from blood. This TCR came from a woman aged 45 to 65 in good health. The CDR3 sequence is CASSLATGGHEQYF. DNA for the CDR3: TGTGCCAGCAGTTTAGCGACAGGGGGCCACGAGCAGTACTTC.